This T cell receptor (beta chain) derives from a study of response to subunit inactivated influenza vaccine. This clonotype was found a few times. TCRdb re-called the RT-PCR reads with MiXCR, one entry per CDR3 protein. The table lists roughly 710,000 distinct CDR3 sequences, 14% of them singletons. Trimming pared 0 bases from V and 4 bases from J, leaving 14 bases between. Germline lookup yields CDR1 SGHTA and CDR2 FQGNSA. The CDR3 is 16 amino acids. This chain joins TRBV7-2 and TRBJ2-3; D is perhaps TRBD2 (7 bases). The clonotype comes from a middle-aged man who received an inactivated influenza vaccine. Specimen: PBMCs from blood, collected roughly 15 days before vaccination. Here the CDR3 DNA reads TGTGCCAGCAGCTTAGCCTTCCTAGGGGGGGCAGATACGCAGTATTTT. Translation gives CASSLAFLGGADTQYF.